This note documents a single T cell receptor beta chain sequence. This sample was taken from a study of cytomegalovirus exposure and HLA in healthy donors. Primers for the PCR totalled 60 Vbeta and 13 Jbeta. Generated by immunoSEQ multiplex PCR, the TCRdb table keeps only in-frame clones and is missing some. This table holds roughly 120,000 clones. The V and J ends lost 7 bases and 5 bases, in that order; junction bases with no gene match: 2. This CDR3 is built from 13 residues. The V gene's germline CDR1 is WNHNN and CDR2 SYGVQD (reference sequence). The rearrangement uses TRBV10-1 and TRBJ2-2, with 9 positions matching TRBD1. This receptor was taken from a man aged 35 to 55 in good health and CMV-seropositive. Material: PBMCs. CDR3 nucleotides: TGCGCCAGCACGGACAGGGGAACCGGGGAGCTGTTTTTT. Encoded protein: CASTDRGTGELFF.